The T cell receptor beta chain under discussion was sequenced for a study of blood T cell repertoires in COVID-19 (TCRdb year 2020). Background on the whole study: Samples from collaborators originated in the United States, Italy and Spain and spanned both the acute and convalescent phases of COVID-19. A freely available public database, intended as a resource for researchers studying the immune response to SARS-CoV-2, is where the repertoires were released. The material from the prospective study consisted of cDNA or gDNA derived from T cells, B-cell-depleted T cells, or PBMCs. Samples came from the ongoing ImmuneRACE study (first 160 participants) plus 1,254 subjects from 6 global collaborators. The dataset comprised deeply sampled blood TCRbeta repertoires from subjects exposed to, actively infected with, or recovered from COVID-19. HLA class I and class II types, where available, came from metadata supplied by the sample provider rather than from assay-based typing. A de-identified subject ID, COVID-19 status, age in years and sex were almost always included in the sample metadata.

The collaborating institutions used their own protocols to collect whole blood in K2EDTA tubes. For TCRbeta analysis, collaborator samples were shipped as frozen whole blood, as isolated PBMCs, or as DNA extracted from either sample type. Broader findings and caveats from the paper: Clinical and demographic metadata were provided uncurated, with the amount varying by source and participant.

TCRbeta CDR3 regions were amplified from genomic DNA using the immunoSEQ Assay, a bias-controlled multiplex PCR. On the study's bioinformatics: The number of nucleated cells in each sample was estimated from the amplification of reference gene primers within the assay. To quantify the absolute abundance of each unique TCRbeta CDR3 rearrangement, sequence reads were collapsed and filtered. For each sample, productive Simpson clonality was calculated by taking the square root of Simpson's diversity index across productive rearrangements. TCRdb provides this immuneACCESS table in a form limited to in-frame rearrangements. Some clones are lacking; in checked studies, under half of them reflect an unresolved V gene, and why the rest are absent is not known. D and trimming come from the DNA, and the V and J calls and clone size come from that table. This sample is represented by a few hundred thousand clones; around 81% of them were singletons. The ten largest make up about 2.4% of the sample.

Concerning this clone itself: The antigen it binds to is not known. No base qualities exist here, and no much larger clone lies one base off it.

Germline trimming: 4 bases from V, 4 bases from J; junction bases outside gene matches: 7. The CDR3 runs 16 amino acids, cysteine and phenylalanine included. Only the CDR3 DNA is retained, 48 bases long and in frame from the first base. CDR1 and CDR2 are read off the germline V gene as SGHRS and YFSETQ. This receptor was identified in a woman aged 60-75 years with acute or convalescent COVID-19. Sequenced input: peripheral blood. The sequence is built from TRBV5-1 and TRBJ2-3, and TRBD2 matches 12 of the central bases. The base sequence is TGCGCCAGCAGCCGTGGGACTAGCGGGTGGGCAGATACGCAGTATTTT. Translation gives CASSRGTSGWADTQYF.